A selection of T cell receptor beta chains follows, all from one sample in a study of T-cell memory formation after mild COVID-19. TCRdb reprocessed the 5' RACE reads with MiXCR, giving one entry per CDR3 protein. The table has more than 250,000 distinct CDR3 sequences, roughly 16% seen once. Sample: PBMCs or a T cell subset sorted from them (not recorded which). The receptors shown here come from a man aged 18 to 30 who had mild COVID-19 (a few samples of this study predate the infection). Cell type and time point are not known. The CDR3 runs from the conserved cysteine through the conserved F or W. A D gene is named only where the DNA matches it firmly. Clone size appears in some rows only: once, few, many, or a class for an expanded clone.

clone size	D gene	V gene	J gene	CDR3 protein	CDR3 DNA
.	TRBD1	TRBV7-6	TRBJ2-3	CASSLNPTGGKDTQYF	TGTGCCAGCAGCTTGAACCCGACAGGGGGAAAAGATACGCAGTATTTT
many	.	TRBV6-5	TRBJ1-6	CASSTGGSPLHF	TGTGCCAGCAGTACGGGGGGCTCACCCCTCCACTTT
few	.	TRBV5-1	TRBJ2-7	CASSSPGTSYEQYF	TGCGCCAGCAGCTCCCCCGGGACAAGCTACGAGCAGTACTTC
.	TRBD1	TRBV3-1	TRBJ1-2	CASSQDRPYGYTF	TGTGCCAGCAGCCAGGACAGGCCCTATGGCTACACCTTC
.	.	TRBV11-1	TRBJ1-1	CASSSDRTPTEAFF	TGTGCCAGCAGCTCCGACAGGACCCCCACTGAAGCTTTCTTT
few	TRBD2	TRBV2	TRBJ2-1	CASSESAGVYNEQFF	TGTGCCAGCAGTGAATCAGCGGGGGTCTACAATGAGCAGTTCTTC
few	TRBD1	TRBV6-1	TRBJ2-1	CASSATGQLRPFF	TGTGCCAGCAGTGCCACGGGACAGTTACGTCCGTTCTTC
few	TRBD1	TRBV5-1	TRBJ2-5	CASSLDLGQGAETQYF	TGCGCCAGCAGCTTGGATCTGGGACAGGGGGCCGAGACCCAGTACTTC
many	TRBD1	TRBV4-1	TRBJ1-4	CASSQGQGNEKLFF	TGCGCCAGCAGCCAAGGACAGGGGAATGAAAAACTGTTTTTT
.	.	TRBV20-1	TRBJ2-4	CSARPHSDRWGNIQYF	TGCAGTGCTAGGCCCCACTCCGACAGGTGGGGAAACATTCAGTACTTC
many	.	TRBV5-1	TRBJ2-1	CASSLAQGGEQFF	TGCGCCAGCAGCTTGGCCCAGGGCGGTGAGCAGTTCTTC
.	TRBD1	TRBV20-1	TRBJ1-6	CSAHPGQGEWMSPLHF	TGCAGTGCACACCCCGGACAGGGCGAGTGGATGTCACCCCTCCACTTT
few	.	TRBV10-3	TRBJ2-5	CAISESGDSKETQYF	TGTGCCATCAGTGAGTCGGGTGACAGCAAAGAGACCCAGTACTTC
many	.	TRBV5-6	TRBJ2-1	CASSLEGEQFF	TGTGCCAGCAGCTTGGAGGGGGAGCAGTTCTTC
.	.	TRBV6-6	TRBJ1-4	CASSYNPGETEELFF	TGTGCCAGCAGTTATAACCCGGGGGAAACAGAAGAACTGTTTTTT
few	TRBD2	TRBV4-2	TRBJ2-1	CASSHPGLADYNEQFF	TGTGCCAGCAGCCATCCGGGACTAGCGGACTACAATGAGCAGTTCTTC
.	.	TRBV7-2	TRBJ2-5	CASSLGSGIDQYF	TGTGCCAGCAGCTTAGGATCAGGGATAGACCAGTACTTC
many	.	TRBV4-2	TRBJ2-1	CASSPGGGGEYNEQFF	TGTGCCAGCAGCCCAGGGGGCGGGGGGGAATACAATGAGCAGTTCTTC
.	TRBD2	TRBV10-3	TRBJ2-2	CAISESGTSGKPNTGELFF	TGTGCCATCAGTGAGTCCGGGACTAGCGGGAAACCGAACACCGGGGAGCTGTTTTTT
few	.	TRBV5-1	TRBJ1-1	CASSLYEGGEAFF	TGCGCCAGCAGCTTGTATGAGGGGGGGGAAGCTTTCTTT
.	.	TRBV30	TRBJ2-7	CAWVRPLEQYF	TGTGCCTGGGTGCGCCCGCTCGAGCAGTACTTC
few	.	TRBV7-2	TRBJ1-6	CASSFIAGDNSPLHF	TGTGCCAGCAGCTTTATAGCCGGGGACAATTCACCCCTCCACTTT
few	.	TRBV28	TRBJ1-3	CASSLRNGNTIYF	TGTGCCAGCAGTTTGCGGAACGGAAACACCATATATTTT
.	.	TRBV5-1	TRBJ1-1	CASSLGISVINTEAFF	TGCGCCAGCAGCTTGGGGATCAGCGTCATTAACACTGAAGCTTTCTTT
few	.	TRBV5-1	TRBJ1-1	CASSLDDSAEAFF	TGCGCCAGCAGCTTGGACGACAGTGCTGAAGCTTTCTTT
many	.	TRBV20-1	TRBJ1-5	CRAGGGNQPQHF	TGCAGGGCGGGAGGGGGGAATCAGCCCCAGCATTTT
few	.	TRBV5-1	TRBJ2-3	CASSFWTDTRTDTQYF	TGCGCCAGCAGCTTTTGGACCGATACTCGCACAGATACGCAGTATTTT
.	TRBD2	TRBV7-6	TRBJ2-1	CASSSERGHYNEQFF	TGTGCCAGCAGCTCGGAGCGGGGCCACTACAATGAGCAGTTCTTC
few	.	TRBV5-1	TRBJ2-2	CASSGSGPLFF	TGCGCCAGCAGTGGTAGCGGCCCGCTGTTTTTT
.	.	TRBV2	TRBJ1-5	CATGASSNQPQHF	TGTGCCACCGGGGCAAGTAGCAATCAGCCCCAGCATTTT
few	.	TRBV4-1	TRBJ2-5	CASSLKGSRQVETQYF	TGCGCCAGCAGCCTCAAGGGCTCCAGACAGGTAGAGACCCAGTACTTC
few	.	TRBV7-3	TRBJ2-3	CASSLKYLDTQYF	TGTGCCAGCAGCTTAAAATATCTAGATACGCAGTATTTT
.	.	TRBV7-2	TRBJ1-5	CASSLVFSGSGQPQHF	TGTGCCAGCAGCTTAGTATTCTCTGGGTCGGGTCAGCCCCAGCATTTT
few	.	TRBV7-9	TRBJ2-3	CASSPLGGASGDTQYF	TGTGCCAGCAGCCCCCTGGGGGGGGCCAGTGGAGATACGCAGTATTTT
.	TRBD1	TRBV6-5	TRBJ1-1	CASRTQTGVGTEAFF	TGTGCCAGCAGGACCCAGACAGGGGTCGGCACTGAAGCTTTCTTT
few	TRBD1	TRBV5-6	TRBJ1-6	CASRTSGGGNSPLHF	TGTGCCAGCCGAACTTCAGGGGGTGGTAATTCACCCCTCCACTTT
few	TRBD2	TRBV12-3/TRBV12-4	TRBJ2-1	CASSALLAGGLNEQFF	TGTGCCAGCAGTGCCCTCCTAGCGGGGGGCCTTAATGAGCAGTTCTTC
few	TRBD1	TRBV7-9	TRBJ2-5	CASNLDRPQETQYF	TGTGCCAGCAACTTGGACAGGCCGCAAGAGACCCAGTACTTC
.	.	TRBV2	TRBJ2-7	CASSDGYEQYF	TGTGCCAGCAGTGATGGTTACGAGCAGTACTTC
.	.	TRBV12-3/TRBV12-4	TRBJ1-4	CASSAAGRRNEKLFF	TGTGCCAGCAGTGCCGCCGGACGTCGTAATGAAAAACTGTTTTTT
many	TRBD2	TRBV5-4	TRBJ2-3	CASSTSAGGWPDTQYF	TGTGCCAGCAGCACCAGCGCGGGGGGATGGCCAGATACGCAGTATTTT
.	.	TRBV19	TRBJ1-1	CASSSRRGDTEAFF	TGTGCCAGTAGTTCCCGCAGGGGTGACACTGAAGCTTTCTTT
few	.	TRBV29-1	TRBJ2-1	CSVEDLDGASRFF	TGCAGCGTTGAAGATCTGGACGGGGCGTCTAGGTTCTTC
few	.	TRBV9	TRBJ1-2	CASSLRDNWYANYGYTF	TGTGCCAGCAGCCTCCGGGACAACTGGTACGCTAACTATGGCTACACCTTC
.	TRBD1	TRBV4-2	TRBJ1-1	CASSQGQGVSF	TGTGCCAGCAGCCAAGGACAGGGGGTCTCCTTT
few	.	TRBV24-1	TRBJ2-1	CATSSTTNPEQFF	TGTGCCACCAGCAGCACCACCAACCCTGAGCAGTTCTTC
many	TRBD2	TRBV6-1	TRBJ2-7	CASSEGGGSYEQYF	TGTGCCAGCAGCGAAGGCGGGGGCTCCTACGAGCAGTACTTC
few	.	TRBV7-9	TRBJ1-1	CASSRPGGHTEAFF	TGTGCCAGCAGCCGCCCCGGGGGTCACACTGAAGCTTTCTTT
.	TRBD1	TRBV5-1	TRBJ2-5	CASSFGQGIAETQYF	TGCGCCAGCAGCTTTGGACAGGGGATTGCAGAGACCCAGTACTTC
.	.	TRBV4-3	TRBJ2-1	CASSQDVQWGYNEQFF	TGCGCCAGCAGCCAAGACGTCCAATGGGGCTACAATGAGCAGTTCTTC
few	.	TRBV7-3	TRBJ1-6	CASSSNGGGRSPLHF	TGTGCCAGCAGCTCAAATGGGGGGGGCCGCTCACCCCTCCACTTT
.	.	TRBV12-3/TRBV12-4	TRBJ1-5	CASGRDYSNQPQHF	TGTGCCAGTGGACGGGATTATAGCAATCAGCCCCAGCATTTT
.	TRBD1	TRBV9	TRBJ1-6	CASSVDGQENSPLHF	TGTGCCAGCAGCGTAGATGGACAGGAGAATTCACCCCTCCACTTT
.	.	TRBV7-2	TRBJ2-7	CASSQPGLGLSEQYF	TGTGCCAGCAGCCAACCGGGACTGGGGCTGAGCGAGCAGTACTTC
few	TRBD2	TRBV6-4	TRBJ2-2	CASSGLAGTGELFF	TGTGCCAGCAGTGGACTAGCGGGGACCGGGGAGCTGTTTTTT
few	.	TRBV14	TRBJ2-5	CASSQLETQYF	TGTGCCAGCAGCCAGTTAGAGACCCAGTACTTC
.	TRBD1	TRBV9	TRBJ2-3	CASSVSTGSEDTQYF	TGTGCCAGCAGCGTTTCGACAGGGAGTGAGGATACGCAGTATTTT
.	.	TRBV18	TRBJ2-1	CASSPPPAARQNNEQFF	TGTGCCAGCTCACCTCCCCCCGCAGCCCGGCAAAACAATGAGCAGTTCTTC